This T cell receptor beta chain was observed in a study of post-analysis software for immune sequencing data. cDNA libraries for TCR beta contained unique molecular identifiers. TCRdb passed the PCR reads through MiXCR, listing each CDR3 protein once. This sample has about 820,000 distinct CDR3 sequences; about 53% occur once, and the top ten carry 4% to 5.5%. Worth noting for this clonotype: Antigen unknown.

Notes on the study in general: When patients were compared with controls, four to six TRBV segments were more frequent, TRBV5-6, TRBV5-1 and TRBV20-1 among them.

CDR1 is WSHSY and CDR2 is SAAADI in the germline V gene. V shed 5 bases, J shed 6 bases, and the junction held 1 base outside the gene matches. The CDR3 loop spans 13 amino acids. This receptor was obtained from a girl aged 10-17 years with multiple sclerosis. The chain employs TRBV10-2 and TRBJ2-3, with 11 bases identical to TRBD1. The specimen was blood. The DNA for the CDR3 is TGCGCCAGCAGTCGGACAGGGGGCGATACGCAGTATTTT. Protein product: CASSRTGGDTQYF.